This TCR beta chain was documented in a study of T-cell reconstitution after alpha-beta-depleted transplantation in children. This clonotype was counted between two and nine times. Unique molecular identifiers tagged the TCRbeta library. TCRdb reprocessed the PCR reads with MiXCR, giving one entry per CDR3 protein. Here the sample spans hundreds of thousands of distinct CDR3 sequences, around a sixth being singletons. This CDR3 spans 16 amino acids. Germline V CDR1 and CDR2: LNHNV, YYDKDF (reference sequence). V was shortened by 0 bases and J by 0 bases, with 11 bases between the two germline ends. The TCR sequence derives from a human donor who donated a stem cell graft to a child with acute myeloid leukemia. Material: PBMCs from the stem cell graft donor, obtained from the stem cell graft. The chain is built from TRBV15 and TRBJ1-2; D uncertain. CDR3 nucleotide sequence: TGTGCCACCAGCAGAGAGGGCAGCTTTTCTAACTATGGCTACACCTTC. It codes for CATSREGSFSNYGYTF.